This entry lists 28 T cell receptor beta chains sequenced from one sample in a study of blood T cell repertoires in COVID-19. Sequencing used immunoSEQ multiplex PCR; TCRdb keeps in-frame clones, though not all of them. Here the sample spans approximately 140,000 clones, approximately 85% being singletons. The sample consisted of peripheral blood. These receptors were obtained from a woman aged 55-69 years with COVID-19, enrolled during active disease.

CDR3 protein: CATSAFRFADYGYTF. CDR3 DNA: TGTGCCACCAGCGCGTTCCGGTTCGCCGACTATGGCTACACCTTC. The chain links TRBV15 to TRBJ1-2; D is undetermined. The germline V gene encodes CDR1 LNHNV and CDR2 YYDKDF (reference sequence). V was pared by 5 bases and J by 3 bases, with 16 bases between. This CDR3 comprises 15 residues.

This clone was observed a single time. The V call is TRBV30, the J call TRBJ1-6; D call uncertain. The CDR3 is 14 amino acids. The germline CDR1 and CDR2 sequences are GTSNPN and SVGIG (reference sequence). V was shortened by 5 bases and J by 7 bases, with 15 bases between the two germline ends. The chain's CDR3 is CAWAGLGRNSPLHF. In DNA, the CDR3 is TGTGCCTGGGCGGGCCTCGGGAGAAATTCACCCCTCCACTTT. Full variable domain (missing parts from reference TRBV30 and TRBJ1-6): SQTIHQWPATLVQPVGSPLSLECTVEGTSNPNLYWYRQAAGRGLQLLFYSVGIGQISSEVPQNLSASRPQDRQFILSSKKLLLSDSGFYLCAWAGLGRNSPLHFGNGTRLTVT.

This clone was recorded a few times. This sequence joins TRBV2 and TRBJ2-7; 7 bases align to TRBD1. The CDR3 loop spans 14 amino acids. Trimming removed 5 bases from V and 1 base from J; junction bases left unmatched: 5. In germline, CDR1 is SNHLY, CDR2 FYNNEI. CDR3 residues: CASSYRQGSYEQYF. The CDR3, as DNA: TGTGCCAGCAGTTATCGACAGGGTTCCTACGAGCAGTACTTC.

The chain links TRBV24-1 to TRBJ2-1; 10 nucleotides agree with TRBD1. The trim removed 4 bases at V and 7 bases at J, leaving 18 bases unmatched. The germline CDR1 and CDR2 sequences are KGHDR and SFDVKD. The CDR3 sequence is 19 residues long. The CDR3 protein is CATSEPPYLDRGLANEQFF. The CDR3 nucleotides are TGTGCCACCAGTGAACCGCCATACCTCGACAGGGGGCTGGCAAATGAGCAGTTCTTC.

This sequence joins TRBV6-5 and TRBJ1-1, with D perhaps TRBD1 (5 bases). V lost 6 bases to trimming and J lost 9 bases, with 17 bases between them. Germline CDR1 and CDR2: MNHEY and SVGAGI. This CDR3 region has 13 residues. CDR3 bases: TGTGCCAGCAGACCCAGCTCGGGGGAAAAAGCTTTCTTT. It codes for CASRPSSGEKAFF.

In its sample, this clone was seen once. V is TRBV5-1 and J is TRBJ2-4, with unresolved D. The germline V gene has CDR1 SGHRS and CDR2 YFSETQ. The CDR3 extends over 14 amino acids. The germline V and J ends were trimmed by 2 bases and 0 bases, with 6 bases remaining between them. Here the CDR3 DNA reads TGCGCCAGCAGCTTTGCGCTAGCCAAAAACATTCAGTACTTC. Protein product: CASSFALAKNIQYF.

The CDR3 protein is CASSNYLATGELFF. In DNA form, the CDR3 reads TGTGCCAGCAGTAACTACCTAGCAACCGGGGAGCTGTTTTTT. The rearrangement uses TRBV6-2 or TRBV6-3 and TRBJ2-2, with D perhaps matching TRBD2 (5 bases). V was shortened by 5 bases and J by 5 bases, with 12 bases between the two germline ends. The CDR3 length is 14 residues. Germline V gene lookup returns CDR1 MNHEY and CDR2 SVGEGT.

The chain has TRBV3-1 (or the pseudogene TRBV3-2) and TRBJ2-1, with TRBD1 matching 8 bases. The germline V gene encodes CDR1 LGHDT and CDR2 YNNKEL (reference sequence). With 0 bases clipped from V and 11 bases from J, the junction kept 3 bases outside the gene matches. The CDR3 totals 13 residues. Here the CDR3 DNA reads TGTGCCAGCAGCCAAGAGGACAGGGTTAAGCAGTTCTTC. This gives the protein CASSQEDRVKQFF.

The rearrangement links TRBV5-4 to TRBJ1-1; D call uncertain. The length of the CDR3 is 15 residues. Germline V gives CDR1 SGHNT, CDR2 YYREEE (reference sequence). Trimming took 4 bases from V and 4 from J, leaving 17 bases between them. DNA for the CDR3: TGTGCCAGCAGCCTGACCGGGGTCGGGTCCACTGAAGCTTTCTTT. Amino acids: CASSLTGVGSTEAFF.

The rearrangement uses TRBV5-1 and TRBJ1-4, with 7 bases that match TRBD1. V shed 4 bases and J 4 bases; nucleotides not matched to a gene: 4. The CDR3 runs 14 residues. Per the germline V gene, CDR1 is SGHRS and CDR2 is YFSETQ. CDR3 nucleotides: TGCGCCAGCAGCGGGGGACAGAGTAATGAAAAACTGTTTTTT. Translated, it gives CASSGGQSNEKLFF.

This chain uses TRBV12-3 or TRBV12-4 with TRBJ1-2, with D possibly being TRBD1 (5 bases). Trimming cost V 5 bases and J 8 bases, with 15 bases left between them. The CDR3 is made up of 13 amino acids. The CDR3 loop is CASSITGTDGYTF. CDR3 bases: TGTGCCAGCAGTATAACCGGGACTGACGGCTACACCTTC.

The CDR3 coding sequence is TGTGCCAGTAGTCTCACTAGCGGGGGGTACAATGAGCAGTTCTTC. The encoded protein is CASSLTSGGYNEQFF. V usage is TRBV19 and J usage is TRBJ2-1; 12 bases line up with TRBD2. Germline V lookup: CDR1 LNHDA, CDR2 SQIVND (reference sequence). The CDR3 contains 15 residues. With 5 bases clipped from V and 4 bases from J, the junction kept 3 bases outside the gene matches. Variable domain in full (rest from reference TRBV19 and TRBJ2-1): DGGITQSPKYLFRKEGQNVTLSCEQNLNHDAMYWYRQDPGQGLRLIYYSQIVNDFQKGDIAEGYSVSREKKESFPLTVTSAQKNPTAFYLCASSLTSGGYNEQFFGPGTRLTVL.

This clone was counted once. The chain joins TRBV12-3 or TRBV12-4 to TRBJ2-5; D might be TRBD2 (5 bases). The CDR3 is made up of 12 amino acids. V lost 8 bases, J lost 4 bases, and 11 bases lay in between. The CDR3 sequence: CASVSEGETQYF. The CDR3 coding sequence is TGTGCCAGCGTTTCAGAGGGAGAGACCCAGTACTTC.

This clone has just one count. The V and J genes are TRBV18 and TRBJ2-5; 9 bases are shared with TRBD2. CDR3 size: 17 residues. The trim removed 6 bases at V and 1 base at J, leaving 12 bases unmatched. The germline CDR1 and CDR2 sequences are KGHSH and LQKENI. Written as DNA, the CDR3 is TGTGCCAGCTCGCTGGAAGGAGCGGGGGGTATCCAAGAGACCCAGTACTTC. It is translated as CASSLEGAGGIQETQYF.

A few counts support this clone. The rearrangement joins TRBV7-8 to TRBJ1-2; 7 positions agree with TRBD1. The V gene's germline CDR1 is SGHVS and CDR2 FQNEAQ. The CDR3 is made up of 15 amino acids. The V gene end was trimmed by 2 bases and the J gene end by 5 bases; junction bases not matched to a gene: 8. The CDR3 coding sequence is TGTGCCAGCAGCTTATCTAGGGGGCACGGGTATGGCTACACCTTC. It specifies CASSLSRGHGYGYTF. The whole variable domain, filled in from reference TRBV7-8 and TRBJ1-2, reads GAGVSQSPRYKVAKRGQDVALRCDPISGHVSLFWYQQALGQGPEFLTYFQNEAQLDKSGLPSDRFFAERPEGSVSTLKIQRTQQEDSAVYLCASSLSRGHGYGYTFGSGTRLTVV.

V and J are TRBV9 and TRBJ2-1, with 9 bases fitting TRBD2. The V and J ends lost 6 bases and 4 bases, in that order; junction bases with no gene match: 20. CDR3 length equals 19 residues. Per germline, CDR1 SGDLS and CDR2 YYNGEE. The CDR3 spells CASTKGGTAGGPYYNEQFF. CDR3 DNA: TGTGCCAGCACCAAGGGAGGAACGGCGGGGGGGCCTTATTACAATGAGCAGTTCTTC.

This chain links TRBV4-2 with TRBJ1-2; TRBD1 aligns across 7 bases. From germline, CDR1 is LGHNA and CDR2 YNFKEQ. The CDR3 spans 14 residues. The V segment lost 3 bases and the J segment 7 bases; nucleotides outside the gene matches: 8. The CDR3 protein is CASSQGRQGGGYTF. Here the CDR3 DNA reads TGTGCCAGCAGCCAGGGTCGACAGGGAGGTGGCTACACCTTC.

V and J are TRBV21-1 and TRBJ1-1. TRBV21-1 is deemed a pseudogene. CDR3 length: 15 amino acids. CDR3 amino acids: CASTERGGQDTEAFF. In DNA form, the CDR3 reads TGTGCCAGCACCGAAAGGGGGGGGCAGGACACTGAAGCTTTCTTT.

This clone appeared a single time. CDR3 residues: CSAKLKKLFF. Here the CDR3 DNA reads TGCAGCGCGAAATTAAAAAAACTGTTTTTT. This sequence joins TRBV20-1 and TRBJ1-4; D gene ambiguous. CDR3 length: 10 residues. The germline gives CDR1 DFQATT, CDR2 SNEGSKA (reference sequence).

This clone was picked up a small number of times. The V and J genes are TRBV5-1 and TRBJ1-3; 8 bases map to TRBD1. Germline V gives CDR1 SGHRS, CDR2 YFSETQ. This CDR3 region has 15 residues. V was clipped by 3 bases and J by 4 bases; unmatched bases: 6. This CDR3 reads CASSWDQGAGNTIYF. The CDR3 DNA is TGCGCCAGCAGCTGGGACCAGGGGGCGGGAAACACCATATATTTT. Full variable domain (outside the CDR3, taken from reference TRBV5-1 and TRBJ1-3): KAGVTQTPRYLIKTRGQQVTLSCSPISGHRSVSWYQQTPGQGLQFLFEYFSETQRNKGNFPGRFSGRQFSNSRSEMNVSTLELGDSALYLCASSWDQGAGNTIYFGEGSWLTVV.

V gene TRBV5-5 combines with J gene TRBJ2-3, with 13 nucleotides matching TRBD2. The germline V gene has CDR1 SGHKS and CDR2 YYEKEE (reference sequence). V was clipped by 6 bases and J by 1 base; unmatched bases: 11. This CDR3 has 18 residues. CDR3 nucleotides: TGTGCCAGCATGTCTTCGACTAGCGGGGGGTTTCGCACAGATACGCAGTATTTT. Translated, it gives CASMSSTSGGFRTDTQYF.

CDR3 region: CASSLRRGHVDSPLHF. CDR3 nucleotide sequence: TGTGCCAGCAGCTTACGCAGGGGGCACGTTGATTCACCCCTCCACTTT. The chain is built from TRBV11-2 and TRBJ1-6; 8 bases are a match to TRBD1. This CDR3 has 16 amino acids. Losses at the gene ends were 2 bases for V and 8 bases for J; bases not matched to a gene: 8. Germline V gene lookup returns CDR1 SGHAT and CDR2 FQNNGV.

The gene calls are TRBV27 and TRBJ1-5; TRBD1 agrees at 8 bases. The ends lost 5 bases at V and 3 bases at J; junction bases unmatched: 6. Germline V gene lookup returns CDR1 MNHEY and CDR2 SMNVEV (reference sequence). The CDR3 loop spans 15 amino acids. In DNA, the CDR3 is TGTGCCAGCAGTCTGTCAGGGGGCTTCAATCAGCCCCAGCATTTT. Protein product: CASSLSGGFNQPQHF.

In DNA, the CDR3 is TGTGCCAGCAGCTACAGCTCGCAGGGGGGTGGCTACACCTTC. It encodes CASSYSSQGGGYTF. This chain joins TRBV7-9 and TRBJ1-2, with 7 bases aligning to TRBD1. CDR1 and CDR2 from the germline V gene are SEHNR and FQNEAQ (reference sequence). With 4 bases clipped from V and 7 bases from J, the junction kept 9 bases outside the gene matches. This CDR3 is built from 14 residues.

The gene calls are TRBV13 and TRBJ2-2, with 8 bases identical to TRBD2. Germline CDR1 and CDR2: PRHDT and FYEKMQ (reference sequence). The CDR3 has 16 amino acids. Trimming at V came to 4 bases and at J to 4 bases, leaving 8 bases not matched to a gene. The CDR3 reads CASSSIDSGVTGELFF. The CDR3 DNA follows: TGTGCCAGCAGCTCTATTGATAGCGGGGTCACCGGGGAGCTGTTTTTT.

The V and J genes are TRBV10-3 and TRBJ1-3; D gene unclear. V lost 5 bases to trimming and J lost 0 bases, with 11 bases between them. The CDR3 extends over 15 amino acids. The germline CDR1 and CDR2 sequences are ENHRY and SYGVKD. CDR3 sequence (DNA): TGTGCCATCAGTCCGACGGGGAGCTCTGGAAACACCATATATTTT. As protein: CAISPTGSSGNTIYF.

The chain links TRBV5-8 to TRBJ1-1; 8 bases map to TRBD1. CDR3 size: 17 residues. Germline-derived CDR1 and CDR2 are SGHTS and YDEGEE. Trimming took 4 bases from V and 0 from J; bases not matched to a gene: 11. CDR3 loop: CASSLLPGTGLNTEAFF. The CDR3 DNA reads TGTGCCAGCAGCCTCCTTCCCGGGACAGGTTTGAACACTGAAGCTTTCTTT.

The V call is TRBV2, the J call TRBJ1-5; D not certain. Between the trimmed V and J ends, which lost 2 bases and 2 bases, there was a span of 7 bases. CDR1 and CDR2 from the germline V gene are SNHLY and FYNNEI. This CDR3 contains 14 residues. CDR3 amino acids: CASSESTGNQPQHF. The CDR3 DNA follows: TGTGCCAGCAGTGAATCTACCGGCAATCAGCCCCAGCATTTT.